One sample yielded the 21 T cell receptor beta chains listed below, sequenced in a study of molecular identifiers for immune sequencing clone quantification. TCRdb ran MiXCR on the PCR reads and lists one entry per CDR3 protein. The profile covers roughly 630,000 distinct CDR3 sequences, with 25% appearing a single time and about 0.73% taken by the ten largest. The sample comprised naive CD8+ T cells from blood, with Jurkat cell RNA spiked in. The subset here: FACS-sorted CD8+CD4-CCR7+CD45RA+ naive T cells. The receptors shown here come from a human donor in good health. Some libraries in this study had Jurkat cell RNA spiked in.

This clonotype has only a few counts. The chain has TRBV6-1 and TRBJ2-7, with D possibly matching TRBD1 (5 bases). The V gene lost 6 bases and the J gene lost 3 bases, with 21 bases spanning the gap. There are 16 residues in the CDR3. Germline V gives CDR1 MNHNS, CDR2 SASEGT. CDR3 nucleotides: TGTGCCAGCAGCGAAAGCGCAGGGCTATTTCTCTACGAGCAGTACTTC. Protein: CASSESAGLFLYEQYF.

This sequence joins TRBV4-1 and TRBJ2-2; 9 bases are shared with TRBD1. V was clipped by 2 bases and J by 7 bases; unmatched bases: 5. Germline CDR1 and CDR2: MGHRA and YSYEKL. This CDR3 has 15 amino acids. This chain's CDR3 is CASSQLQGAGGELFF. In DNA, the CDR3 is TGCGCCAGCAGCCAACTACAGGGGGCTGGCGGGGAGCTGTTTTTT.

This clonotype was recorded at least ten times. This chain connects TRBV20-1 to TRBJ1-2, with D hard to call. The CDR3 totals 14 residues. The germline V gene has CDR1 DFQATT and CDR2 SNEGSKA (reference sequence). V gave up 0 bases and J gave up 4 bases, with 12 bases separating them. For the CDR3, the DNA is TGCAGTGCTAGAGAAGAACAGACGCTCTATGGCTACACCTTC. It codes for CSAREEQTLYGYTF.

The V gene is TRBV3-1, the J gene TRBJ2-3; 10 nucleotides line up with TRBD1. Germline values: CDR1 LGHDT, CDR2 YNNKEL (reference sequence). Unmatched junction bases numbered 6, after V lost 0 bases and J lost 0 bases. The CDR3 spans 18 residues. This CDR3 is CASSQDRGTGDSTDTQYF. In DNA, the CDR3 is TGTGCCAGCAGCCAAGACCGCGGGACAGGGGACAGCACAGATACGCAGTATTTT.

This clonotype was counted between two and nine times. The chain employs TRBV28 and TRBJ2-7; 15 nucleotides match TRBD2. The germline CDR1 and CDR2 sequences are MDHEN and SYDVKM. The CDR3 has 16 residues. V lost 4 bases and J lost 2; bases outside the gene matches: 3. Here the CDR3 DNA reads TGTGCCAGCAGTTCCAGGACTAGCGGGAGGGCCTACGAGCAGTACTTC. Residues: CASSSRTSGRAYEQYF.

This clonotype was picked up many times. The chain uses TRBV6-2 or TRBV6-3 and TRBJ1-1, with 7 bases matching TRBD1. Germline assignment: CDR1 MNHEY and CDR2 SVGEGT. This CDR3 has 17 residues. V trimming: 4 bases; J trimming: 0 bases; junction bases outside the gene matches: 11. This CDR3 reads CASSSAPGQDVNTEAFF. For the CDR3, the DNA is TGTGCCAGCAGTTCAGCTCCAGGACAGGACGTGAACACTGAAGCTTTCTTT.

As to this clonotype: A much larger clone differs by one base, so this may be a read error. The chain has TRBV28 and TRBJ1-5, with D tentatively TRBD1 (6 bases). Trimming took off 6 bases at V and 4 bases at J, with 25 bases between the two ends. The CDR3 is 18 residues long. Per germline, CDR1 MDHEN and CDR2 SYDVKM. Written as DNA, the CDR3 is TGTGCCAGCAGCTTCCCCGCGGGCAGGGGTTTTAGTAATCAGCCCCAGCATTTT. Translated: CASSFPAGRGFSNQPQHF.

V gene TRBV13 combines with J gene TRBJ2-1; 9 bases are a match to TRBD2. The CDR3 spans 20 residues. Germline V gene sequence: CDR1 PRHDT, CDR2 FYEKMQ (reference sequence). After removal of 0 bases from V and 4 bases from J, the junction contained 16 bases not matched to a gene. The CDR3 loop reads CASSLGATPGLAIRYNEQFF. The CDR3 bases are TGTGCCAGCAGCTTAGGAGCCACCCCCGGACTAGCGATTCGTTACAATGAGCAGTTCTTC. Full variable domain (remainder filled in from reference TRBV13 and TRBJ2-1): AAGVIQSPRHLIKEKRETATLKCYPIPRHDTVYWYQQGPGQDPQFLISFYEKMQSDKGSIPDRFSAQQFSDYHSELNMSSLELGDSALYFCASSLGATPGLAIRYNEQFFGPGTRLTVL.

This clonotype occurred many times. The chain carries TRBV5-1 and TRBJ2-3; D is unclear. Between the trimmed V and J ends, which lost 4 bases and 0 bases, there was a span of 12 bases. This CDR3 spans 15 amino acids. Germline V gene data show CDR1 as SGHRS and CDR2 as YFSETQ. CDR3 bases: TGCGCCAGCAGCCCCGTAACGGATAGCACAGATACGCAGTATTTT. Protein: CASSPVTDSTDTQYF. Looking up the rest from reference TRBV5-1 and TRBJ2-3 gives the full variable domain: KAGVTQTPRYLIKTRGQQVTLSCSPISGHRSVSWYQQTPGQGLQFLFEYFSETQRNKGNFPGRFSGRQFSNSRSEMNVSTLELGDSALYLCASSPVTDSTDTQYFGPGTRLTVL.

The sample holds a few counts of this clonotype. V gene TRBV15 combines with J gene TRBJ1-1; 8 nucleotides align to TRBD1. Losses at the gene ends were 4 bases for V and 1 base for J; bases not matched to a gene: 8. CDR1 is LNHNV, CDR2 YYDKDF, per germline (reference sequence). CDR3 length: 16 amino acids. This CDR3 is CATSNGGDRPNTEAFF. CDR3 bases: TGTGCCACCAGCAACGGGGGGGACAGGCCGAACACTGAAGCTTTCTTT.

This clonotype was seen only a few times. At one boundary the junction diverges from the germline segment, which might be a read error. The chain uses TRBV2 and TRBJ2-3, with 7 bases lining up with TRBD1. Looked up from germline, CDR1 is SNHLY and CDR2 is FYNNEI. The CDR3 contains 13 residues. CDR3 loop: CASRGTAQDAQYF. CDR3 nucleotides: TGTGCCAGCAGAGGGACAGCCCAAGATGCGCAGTATTTT.

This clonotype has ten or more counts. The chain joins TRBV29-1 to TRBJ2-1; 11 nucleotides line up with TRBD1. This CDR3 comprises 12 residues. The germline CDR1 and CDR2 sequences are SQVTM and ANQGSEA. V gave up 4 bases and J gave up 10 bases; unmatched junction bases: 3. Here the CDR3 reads CSVGTGGSEQFF. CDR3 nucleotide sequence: TGCAGCGTTGGGACAGGGGGCAGCGAGCAGTTCTTC.

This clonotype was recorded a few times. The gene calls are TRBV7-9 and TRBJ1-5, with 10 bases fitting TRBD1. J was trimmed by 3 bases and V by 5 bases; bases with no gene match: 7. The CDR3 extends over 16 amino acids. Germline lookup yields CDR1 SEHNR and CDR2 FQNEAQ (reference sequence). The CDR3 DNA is TGTGCCAGCAGCCGAACCGGGACAGGGGTCAATCAGCCCCAGCATTTT. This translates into CASSRTGTGVNQPQHF.

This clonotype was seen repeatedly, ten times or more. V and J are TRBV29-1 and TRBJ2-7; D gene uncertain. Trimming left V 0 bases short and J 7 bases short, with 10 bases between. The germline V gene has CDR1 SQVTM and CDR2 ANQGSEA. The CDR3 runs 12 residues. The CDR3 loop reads CSVEDSLGEQYF. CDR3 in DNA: TGCAGCGTTGAAGACAGCCTAGGGGAGCAGTACTTC.

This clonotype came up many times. CDR3 region: CASVRGSGLEQYF. The CDR3 DNA is TGTGCCAGCGTGCGGGGGAGTGGGCTCGAGCAGTACTTC. J is TRBJ2-7 and V is TRBV28; TRBD2 matches at 7 bases. V dropped 8 bases and J dropped 6; count of bases not matched to a gene: 10. Germline lookup yields CDR1 MDHEN and CDR2 SYDVKM. The CDR3 sequence is 13 residues long.

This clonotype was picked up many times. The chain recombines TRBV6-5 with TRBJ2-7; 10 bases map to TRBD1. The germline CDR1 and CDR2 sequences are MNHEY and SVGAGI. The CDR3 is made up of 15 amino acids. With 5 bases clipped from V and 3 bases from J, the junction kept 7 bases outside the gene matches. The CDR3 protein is CASSPGTGAYYEQYF. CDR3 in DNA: TGTGCCAGCAGTCCAGGGACAGGGGCGTACTACGAGCAGTACTTC.

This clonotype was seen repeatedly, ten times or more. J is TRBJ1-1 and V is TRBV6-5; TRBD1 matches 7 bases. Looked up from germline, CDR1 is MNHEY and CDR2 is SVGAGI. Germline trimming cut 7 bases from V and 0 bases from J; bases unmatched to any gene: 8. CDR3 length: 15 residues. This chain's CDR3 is CASNALTGVNTEAFF. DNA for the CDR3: TGTGCCAGCAACGCACTTACAGGGGTGAACACTGAAGCTTTCTTT.

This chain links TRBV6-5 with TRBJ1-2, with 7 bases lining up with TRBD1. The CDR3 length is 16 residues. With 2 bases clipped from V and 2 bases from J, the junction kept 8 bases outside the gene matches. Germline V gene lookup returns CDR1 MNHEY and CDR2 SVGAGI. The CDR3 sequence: CASSYDGLTGNYGYTF. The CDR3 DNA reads TGTGCCAGCAGTTACGACGGCCTGACAGGGAACTATGGCTACACCTTC.

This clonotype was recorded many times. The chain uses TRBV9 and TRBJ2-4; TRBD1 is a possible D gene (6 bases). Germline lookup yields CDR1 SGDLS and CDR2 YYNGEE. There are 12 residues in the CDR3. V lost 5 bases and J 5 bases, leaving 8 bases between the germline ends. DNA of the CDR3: TGTGCCAGCAGTGGACAGCAAAACATTCAGTACTTC. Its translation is CASSGQQNIQYF.

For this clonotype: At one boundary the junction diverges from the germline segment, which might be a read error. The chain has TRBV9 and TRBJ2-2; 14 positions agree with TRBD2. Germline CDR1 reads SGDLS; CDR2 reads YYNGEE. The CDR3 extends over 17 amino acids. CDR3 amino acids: CACSPGLAGVFAGELFF. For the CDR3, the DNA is TGTGCCTGCAGCCCGGGACTAGCGGGAGTGTTTGCCGGGGAGCTGTTTTTT.

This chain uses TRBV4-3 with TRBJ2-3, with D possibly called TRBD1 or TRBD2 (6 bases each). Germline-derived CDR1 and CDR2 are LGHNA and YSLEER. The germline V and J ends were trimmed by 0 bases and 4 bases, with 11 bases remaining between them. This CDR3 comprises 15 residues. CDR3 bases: TGCGCCAGCAGCCAAGAGGGGGGCCTGGCAGATACGCAGTATTTT. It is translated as CASSQEGGLADTQYF.